What follows describes a single TCR beta chain. The antigen it recognizes is unknown. No much larger clonotype is one base removed from it; base qualities were not supplied. The immunoSEQ Assay, a bias-controlled multiplex PCR, was used to amplify TCRbeta CDR3 regions from genomic DNA. The authors' analysis ran thus. Nucleated cell counts per sample were estimated from amplification of reference gene primers within the assay. Sequence reads were collapsed and filtered to measure the absolute abundance of every unique TCRbeta CDR3 rearrangement. For each sample, productive Simpson clonality was calculated by taking the square root of Simpson's diversity index across productive rearrangements. TCRdb holds this immuneACCESS table with in-frame rearrangements only. Some clones are missing; in checked studies, unresolved V genes explain under half, and the rest has no known cause. V and J calls and clone size are copied from that table; D and trimming were computed from the DNA. The table for this sample lists more than 85,000 clones; 80% of them were counted only once. The ten largest account for less than 5% of the sample.

This specimen belongs to a study of blood T cell repertoires in COVID-19 (dated by TCRdb to 2018 to 2020). Background on the whole study: Samples covering the acute and convalescent phases of COVID-19 were provided by collaborators in the United States, Italy and Spain. The prospective study material was composed of cDNA or gDNA derived from T cells, B-cell-depleted T cells, or PBMCs. Deeply sampled blood TCRbeta repertoires from subjects exposed to, actively infected with, or recovered from COVID-19 were included in the dataset. The repertoires were released in a freely available public database intended as a resource for research on the immune response to SARS-CoV-2. The samples were drawn from two sources: the first 160 participants of the ongoing ImmuneRACE study, and approximately 1,300 subjects contributed by 6 global collaborators. Nearly every sample came with metadata listing a de-identified subject ID, COVID-19 status, age in years and sex. Where available, HLA class I and class II types were obtained from metadata supplied by the sample provider rather than from assay-based typing.

Collaborating institutions collected whole blood in K2EDTA tubes following their own protocols. For TCRbeta analysis, collaborators shipped samples in one of three forms: frozen whole blood, isolated PBMCs, or DNA extracted from either of those sample types. Measured from the cysteine to the phenylalanine, the CDR3 is 13 residues long. This entry keeps only the CDR3 DNA: 39 bases, framed from base 1. The germline V end is reduced by 10 bases and the J end by 6 bases; junction bases left unmatched: 5. For CDR1 and CDR2, the germline V gene lists SGHTA and FQGNSA. The investigation overall reported the following: The quantity of clinical and demographic metadata differed by source and by participant and was supplied without curation.

The origin of this receptor is a human donor in a cohort sampled during active or convalescent COVID-19. Sequencing input: peripheral blood. The rearrangement joined TRBV7-2 to TRBJ2-1; 11 middle bases align to TRBD1. The nucleotide sequence reads TGTGCCACCGGACAGGGGGCAGGCAATGAGCAGTTCTTC. This translates into CATGQGAGNEQFF. The entire variable domain, with the stretches around the CDR3 drawn from the reference TRBV7-2 and TRBJ2-1 proteins, is GAGVSQSPSNKVTEKGKDVELRCDPISGHTALYWYRQSLGQGLEFLIYFQGNSAPDKSGLPSDRFSAERTGGSVSTLTIQRTQQEDSAVYLCATGQGAGNEQFFGPGTRLTVL.